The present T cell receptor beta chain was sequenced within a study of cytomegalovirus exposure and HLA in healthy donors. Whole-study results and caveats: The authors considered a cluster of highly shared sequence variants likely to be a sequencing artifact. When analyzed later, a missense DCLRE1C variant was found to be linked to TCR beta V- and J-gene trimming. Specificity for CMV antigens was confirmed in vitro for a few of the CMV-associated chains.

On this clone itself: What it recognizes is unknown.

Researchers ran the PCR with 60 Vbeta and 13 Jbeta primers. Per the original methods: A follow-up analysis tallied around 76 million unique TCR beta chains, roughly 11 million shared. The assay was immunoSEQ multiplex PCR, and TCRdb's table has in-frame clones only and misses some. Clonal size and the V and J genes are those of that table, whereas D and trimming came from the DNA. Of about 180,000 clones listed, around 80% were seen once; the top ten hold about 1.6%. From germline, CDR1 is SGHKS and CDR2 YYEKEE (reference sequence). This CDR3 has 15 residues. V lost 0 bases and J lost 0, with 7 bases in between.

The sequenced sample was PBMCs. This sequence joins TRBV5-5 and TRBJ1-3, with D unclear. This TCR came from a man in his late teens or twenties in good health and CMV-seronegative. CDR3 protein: CASSLARDSGNTIYF. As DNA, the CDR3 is TGTGCCAGCAGCTTGGCCCGCGACTCTGGAAACACCATATATTTT.